This T cell receptor beta chain was captured in a study of molecular identifiers for immune sequencing clone quantification. This CDR3 has 14 residues. In regard to this clonotype: Its target is unknown. The junction shows a germline mismatch at one end, possibly a read error.

General study findings and limits: Clonotypes topping 20 RNA copies carried over 97% of effector molecules but under 1% of naive ones.

TCRdb ran MiXCR on the PCR reads and lists one entry per CDR3 protein. The data contain over 50,000 distinct CDR3 sequences, about a third of them singletons. The receptor was derived from a human donor in good health. Some libraries in this study had Jurkat cell RNA spiked in. The sequenced sample consisted of naive CD8+ T cells from blood, with Jurkat cell RNA spiked in. Subset in this sample: FACS-sorted CD8+CD4-CCR7+CD45RA+ naive T cells. The chain uses TRBV12-3 or TRBV12-4 and TRBJ1-1; TRBD1 matches 12 bases. CDR3 sequence: CASSVPGQGAKASF. The CDR3 DNA reads as TGTGCCAGCAGTGTCCCGGGACAGGGGGCAAAAGCTTCCTTT.